This T cell receptor beta chain was recovered during a study of beta chain features in type 1 diabetes. Study conclusions and caveats: TCRB CDR3 length was moderately but significantly reduced in all four CD4+ subsets of Type 1 diabetes patients. The study found that naive, central memory and Treg TCRB repertoires appeared more similar in patients than in healthy donors.

In this sample, this clone turned up a few times. The antigen remains undetermined. The V end lost 4 bases, the J end lost 4 bases, and 18 bases lay between the germline ends. Per the germline V gene, CDR1 is SGHNT and CDR2 is YYREEE (reference sequence). This CDR3 comprises 15 residues. All of the isolated RNA was reverse transcribed, so expressed TCRB transcripts were sequenced. TCRdb's table, derived via immunoSEQ multiplex PCR, lists solely in-frame clones and lacks some. The data show roughly 50,000 clones, with about 47% seen just once and roughly 2.5% held by the top ten. The receptor was derived from a woman between 40 and 55 years old with type 1 diabetes. The V gene is TRBV5-4, the J gene TRBJ2-7; D might be TRBD1 (7 bases). The sample taken for sequencing was Tregs from blood. This CDR3 is CASSPAGGLRYEQYF. The CDR3 DNA sequence: TGTGCCAGCAGCCCAGCAGGGGGGTTGAGGTACGAGCAGTACTTC.